This T cell receptor beta chain was found in a study of T cells in Graves' hyperthyroidism and ophthalmopathy. General study results and limits: Classification by a 13 V-J model distinguished ophthalmopathy from stable hyperthyroidism.

It was uncontrolled infection, other autoimmune disease, pregnancy or lactation that excluded patients. There are a few counts of this clonotype. Its antigen is currently unknown. The source material, RNA transcripts, was used to amplify TCR beta CDR3 regions. Primed by the HTBI set, a first-round RT-PCR was run on the TCR CDR3. Via MiXCR, TCRdb re-called the multiplex PCR reads, giving one row per CDR3 protein. Counted here are fewer than 650,000 distinct CDR3 sequences, roughly 15% occurring once; the ten biggest clones make up approximately 4.2%. Germline V gene lookup returns CDR1 SEHNR and CDR2 FQNEAQ (reference sequence). V dropped 1 base and J dropped 1 base, with 11 bases sitting between them. The CDR3 has 15 residues.

Material for sequencing was blood. J is TRBJ2-7 and V is TRBV7-9; D unresolved. The TCR sequence derives from a woman aged 35 to 49 with Graves' ophthalmopathy. The CDR3 here is CASSLVMALSYEQYF. CDR3 DNA: TGTGCCAGCAGCTTAGTTATGGCTTTATCCTACGAGCAGTACTTC.